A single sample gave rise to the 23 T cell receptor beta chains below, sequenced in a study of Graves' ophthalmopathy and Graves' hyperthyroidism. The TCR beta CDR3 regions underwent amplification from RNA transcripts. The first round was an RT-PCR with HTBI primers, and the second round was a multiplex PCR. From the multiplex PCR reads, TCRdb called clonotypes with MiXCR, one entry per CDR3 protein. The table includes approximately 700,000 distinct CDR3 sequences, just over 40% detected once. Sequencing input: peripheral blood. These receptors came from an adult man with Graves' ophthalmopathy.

The CDR3 loop is CASSSDLGSGNTIYF. CDR3 in DNA: TGTGCCAGCAGCTCGGACCTGGGGAGCGGAAACACCATATATTTT. This chain links TRBV7-9 with TRBJ1-3; D not certain. The V gene's germline CDR1 is SEHNR and CDR2 FQNEAQ (reference sequence). Trimming removed 4 bases at V and 4 bases at J, with 14 bases between. This CDR3 spans 15 amino acids.

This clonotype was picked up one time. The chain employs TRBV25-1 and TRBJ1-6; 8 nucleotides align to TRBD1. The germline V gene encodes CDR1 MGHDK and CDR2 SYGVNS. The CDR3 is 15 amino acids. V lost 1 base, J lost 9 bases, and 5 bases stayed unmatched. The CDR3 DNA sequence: TGTGCCAGCAGTGAATGGTCCGGGACAGGTTCACCCCTCCACTTT. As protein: CASSEWSGTGSPLHF.

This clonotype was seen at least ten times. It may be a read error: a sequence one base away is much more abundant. The CDR3 loop is CASSLVVGCTF. CDR3 nucleotides: TGTGCCAGCAGCTTAGTTGTTGGCTGCACCTTC. The chain links TRBV7-2 to TRBJ1-2; D unresolved. There are 11 residues in the CDR3. Germline loops: CDR1 SGHTA, CDR2 FQGNSA.

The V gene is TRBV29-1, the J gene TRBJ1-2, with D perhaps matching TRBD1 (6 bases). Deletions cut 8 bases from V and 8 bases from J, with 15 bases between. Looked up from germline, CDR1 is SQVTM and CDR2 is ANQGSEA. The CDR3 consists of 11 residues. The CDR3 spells CSQGTSSGYTF. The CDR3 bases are TGCAGCCAGGGGACGTCGTCGGGCTACACCTTC. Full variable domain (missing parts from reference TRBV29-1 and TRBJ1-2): SAVISQKPSRDICQRGTSLTIQCQVDSQVTMMFWYRQQPGQSLTLIATANQGSEATYESGFVIDKFPISRPNLTFSTLTVSNMSPEDSSIYLCSQGTSSGYTFGSGTRLTVV.

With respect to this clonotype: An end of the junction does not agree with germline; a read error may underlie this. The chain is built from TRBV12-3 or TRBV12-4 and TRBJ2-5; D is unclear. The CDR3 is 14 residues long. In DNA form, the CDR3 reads TGCGCCAGCAGCCCTGGTGGGATTCGAGAGACCCAGTACTTC. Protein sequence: CASSPGGIRETQYF.

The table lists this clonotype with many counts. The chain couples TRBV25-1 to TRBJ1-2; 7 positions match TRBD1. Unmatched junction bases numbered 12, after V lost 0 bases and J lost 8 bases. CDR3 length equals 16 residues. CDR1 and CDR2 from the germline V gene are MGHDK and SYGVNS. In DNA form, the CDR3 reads TGTGCCAGCAGTGAATACGGGATAGGGGGCGCAGAAGGCTACACCTTC. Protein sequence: CASSEYGIGGAEGYTF.

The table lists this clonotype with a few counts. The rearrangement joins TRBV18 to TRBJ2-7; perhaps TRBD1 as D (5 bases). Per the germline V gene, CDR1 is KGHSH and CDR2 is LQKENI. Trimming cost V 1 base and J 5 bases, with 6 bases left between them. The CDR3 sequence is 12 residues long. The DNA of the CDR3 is TGTGCCAGCTCACCACAGGACAACGAGCAGTACTTC. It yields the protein CASSPQDNEQYF.

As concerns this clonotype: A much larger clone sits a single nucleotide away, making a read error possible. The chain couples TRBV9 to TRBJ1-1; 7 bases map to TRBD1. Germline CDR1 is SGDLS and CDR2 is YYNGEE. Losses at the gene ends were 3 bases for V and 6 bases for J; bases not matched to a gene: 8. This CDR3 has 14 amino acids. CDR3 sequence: CASSAVGGRAEAFF. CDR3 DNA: TGTGCCAGCAGCGCAGTAGGGGGCAGGGCTGAAGCTTTCTTT.

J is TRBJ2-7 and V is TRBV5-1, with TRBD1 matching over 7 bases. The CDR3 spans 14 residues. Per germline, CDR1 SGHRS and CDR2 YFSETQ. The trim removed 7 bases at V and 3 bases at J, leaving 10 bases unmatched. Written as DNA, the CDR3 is TGCGCCAGCGGTAACAGGGGACATCTCTACGAGCAGTACTTC. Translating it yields CASGNRGHLYEQYF.

The CDR3 reads CAISSEGGGYGYTF. The DNA for the CDR3 is TGTGCCATCAGCTCCGAGGGGGGAGGGTATGGCTACACCTTC. J is TRBJ1-2 and V is TRBV10-3; possible D gene TRBD1, 6 bases. The germline V gene has CDR1 ENHRY and CDR2 SYGVKD. Trimming took off 6 bases at V and 5 bases at J, with 16 bases between the two ends. The CDR3 is 14 amino acids.

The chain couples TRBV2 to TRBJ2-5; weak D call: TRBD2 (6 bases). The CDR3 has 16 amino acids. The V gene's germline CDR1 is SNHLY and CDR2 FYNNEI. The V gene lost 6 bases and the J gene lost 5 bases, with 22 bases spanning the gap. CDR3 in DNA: TGTGCCAGCAGAGAGACTAGTCTGGGGCTTGGGGAGACCCAGTACTTC. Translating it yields CASRETSLGLGETQYF.

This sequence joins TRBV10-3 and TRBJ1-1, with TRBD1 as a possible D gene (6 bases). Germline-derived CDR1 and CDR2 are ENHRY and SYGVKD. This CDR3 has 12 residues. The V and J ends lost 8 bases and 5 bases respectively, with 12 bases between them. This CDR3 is CAIGGRGTEAFF. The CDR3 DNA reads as TGTGCCATCGGGGGCAGGGGTACTGAAGCTTTCTTT.

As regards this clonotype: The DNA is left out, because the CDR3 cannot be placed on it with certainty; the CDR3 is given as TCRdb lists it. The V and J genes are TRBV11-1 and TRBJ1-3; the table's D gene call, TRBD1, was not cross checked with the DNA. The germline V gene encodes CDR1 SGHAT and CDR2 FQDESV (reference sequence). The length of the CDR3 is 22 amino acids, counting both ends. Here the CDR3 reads CASSPGDEQFFGPAKVGNTIYF.

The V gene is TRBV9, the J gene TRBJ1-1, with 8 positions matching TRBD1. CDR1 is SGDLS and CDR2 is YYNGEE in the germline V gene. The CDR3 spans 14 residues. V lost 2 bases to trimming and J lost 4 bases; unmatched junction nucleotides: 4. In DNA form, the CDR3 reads TGTGCCAGCAGCGTTGTTACAGGGGGCACTGAAGCTTTCTTT. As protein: CASSVVTGGTEAFF.

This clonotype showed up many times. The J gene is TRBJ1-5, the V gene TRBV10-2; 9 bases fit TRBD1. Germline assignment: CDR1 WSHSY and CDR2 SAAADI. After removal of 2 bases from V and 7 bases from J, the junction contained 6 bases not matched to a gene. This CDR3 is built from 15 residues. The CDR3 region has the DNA TGCGCCAGCAGTGAGACAGGGGGCGACCGCCAGCCCCAGCATTTT. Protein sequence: CASSETGGDRQPQHF.

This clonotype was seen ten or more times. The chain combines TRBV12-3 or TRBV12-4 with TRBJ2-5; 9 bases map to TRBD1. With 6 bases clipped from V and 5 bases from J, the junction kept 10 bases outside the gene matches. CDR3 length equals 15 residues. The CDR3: CASSSSRTGAETQYF. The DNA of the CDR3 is TGTGCCAGCAGCTCTTCTCGGACAGGGGCGGAGACCCAGTACTTC.

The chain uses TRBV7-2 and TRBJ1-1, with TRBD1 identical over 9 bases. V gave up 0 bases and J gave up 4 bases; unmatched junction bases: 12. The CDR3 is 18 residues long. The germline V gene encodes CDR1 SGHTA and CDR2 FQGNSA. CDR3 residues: CASSLALSPDRGSTEAFF. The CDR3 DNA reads TGTGCCAGCAGCTTAGCGCTATCCCCGGACAGGGGCTCCACTGAAGCTTTCTTT.

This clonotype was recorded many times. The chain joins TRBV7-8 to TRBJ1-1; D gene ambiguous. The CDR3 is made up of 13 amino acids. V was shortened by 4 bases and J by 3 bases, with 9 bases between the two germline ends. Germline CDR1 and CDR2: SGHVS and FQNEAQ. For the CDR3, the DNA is TGTGCCAGCAGCTCGACCAGTTACACTGAAGCTTTCTTT. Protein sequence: CASSSTSYTEAFF.

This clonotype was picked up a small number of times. In nucleotides, the CDR3 is TGTGCCAGCAGTTCGCCTCCTCTCGGGACAGGGGAGTACGAGCAGTACTTC. As protein: CASSSPPLGTGEYEQYF. The chain carries TRBV27 and TRBJ2-7; the match to TRBD1 covers 10 bases. The V and J ends lost 4 bases and 4 bases, in that order; junction bases with no gene match: 13. The CDR3 totals 17 residues. Germline loops: CDR1 MNHEY, CDR2 SMNVEV (reference sequence).

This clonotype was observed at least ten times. In nucleotides, the CDR3 is TGCGCCAGCAGCTTCGGGGAAGCCTACGAGCAGTACTTC. It translates to CASSFGEAYEQYF. The chain employs TRBV5-1 and TRBJ2-7, with D maybe TRBD2 (5 bases). Looked up from germline, CDR1 is SGHRS and CDR2 is YFSETQ. The CDR3 sequence is 13 residues long. Trimming stripped 2 bases from V and 2 bases from J, with 8 bases between.

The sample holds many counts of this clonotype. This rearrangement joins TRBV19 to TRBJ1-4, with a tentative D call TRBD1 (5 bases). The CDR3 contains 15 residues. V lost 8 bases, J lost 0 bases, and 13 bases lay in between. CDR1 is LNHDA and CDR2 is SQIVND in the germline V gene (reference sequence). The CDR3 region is CASLKRGATNEKLFF. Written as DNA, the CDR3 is TGTGCCAGTTTAAAACGAGGGGCAACTAATGAAAAACTGTTTTTT.

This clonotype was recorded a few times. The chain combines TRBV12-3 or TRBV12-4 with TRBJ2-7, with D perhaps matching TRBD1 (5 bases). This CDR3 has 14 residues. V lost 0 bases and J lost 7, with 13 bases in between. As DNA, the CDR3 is TGTGCCAGCAGTTTAGCGGAGTCCTCAGGGGAGCAGTACTTC. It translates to CASSLAESSGEQYF.

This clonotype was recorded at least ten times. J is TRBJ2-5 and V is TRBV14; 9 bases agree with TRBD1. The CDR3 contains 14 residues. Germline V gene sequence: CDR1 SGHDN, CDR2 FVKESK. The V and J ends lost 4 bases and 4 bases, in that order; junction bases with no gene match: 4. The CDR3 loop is CASSLYRGPETQYF. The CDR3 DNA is TGTGCCAGCAGCCTCTACAGGGGGCCAGAGACCCAGTACTTC.